These 13 T cell receptor beta chains originate from one sample sequenced in a study of blood T cells in healthy people across ages. Primed by a sample-barcoded 5' primer and a J-beta primer mix, a second PCR proceeded for about 7 to 11 cycles. One entry per CDR3 protein results from TCRdb running MiXCR on the 5' RACE reads. Of 1,300,000 or so distinct CDR3 sequences in the sample, approximately 59% were seen once. Material: blood. These receptor sequences come from a man between 18 and 35 years old in good health.

The V and J genes are TRBV28 and TRBJ2-5; 7 bases map to TRBD1. Germline V gene data show CDR1 as MDHEN and CDR2 as SYDVKM. The CDR3 sequence is 17 residues long. V dropped 7 bases and J dropped 2; count of bases not matched to a gene: 16. The CDR3 is CASTQWGDRVGQETQYF. DNA of the CDR3: TGTGCCAGCACCCAATGGGGTGACAGGGTAGGGCAAGAGACCCAGTACTTC.

CDR3 in DNA: TGTGCCAGCAGCTTGGCGGGACAGGGGGCGCGCTATGGCTACACCTTC. Its translation is CASSLAGQGARYGYTF. The rearrangement joins TRBV5-6 to TRBJ1-2; 12 bases align to TRBD1. The J segment lost 4 bases and the V segment lost 0 bases, leaving 4 bases of the junction unmatched. The germline V gene has CDR1 SGHDT and CDR2 YYEEEE. The CDR3 is 16 residues long. Combining the CDR3 with reference TRBV5-6 and TRBJ1-2 gives the whole variable domain DAGVTQSPTHLIKTRGQQVTLRCSPKSGHDTVSWYQQALGQGPQFIFQYYEEEERQRGNFPDRFSGHQFPNYSSELNVNALLLGDSALYLCASSLAGQGARYGYTFGSGTRLTVV.

J is TRBJ2-1 and V is TRBV28, with D perhaps matching TRBD1 (7 bases). The germline V gene encodes CDR1 MDHEN and CDR2 SYDVKM. The CDR3 length is 17 residues. Trimming stripped 5 bases from V and 0 bases from J, with 17 bases between. CDR3 sequence reads: CASSRGTVKSSYNEQFF. CDR3 sequence (DNA): TGTGCCAGCAGTCGCGGGACAGTCAAGAGCTCCTACAATGAGCAGTTCTTC.

The chain has TRBV30 and TRBJ2-4; 9 nucleotides agree with TRBD1. The DNA matches TRBJ2-7 better at its end, which makes the J call doubtful. The germline CDR1 and CDR2 sequences are GTSNPN and SVGIG (reference sequence). This CDR3 contains 13 residues. The CDR3, as DNA: TGTGCCTGGAGAGGACAGGGGAATTACGAGCAGTACTTC. This translates into CAWRGQGNYEQYF.

The genes are TRBV15 and TRBJ2-5, with D unclear. Trimming stripped 1 base from V and 2 bases from J, with 11 bases between. This CDR3 comprises 15 residues. CDR1 and CDR2 (germline): LNHNV, YYDKDF (reference sequence). The CDR3 protein is CATSRVIGGQETQYF. The CDR3 coding sequence is TGTGCCACCAGCAGAGTAATCGGTGGACAAGAGACCCAGTACTTC.

This chain links TRBV6-5 with TRBJ1-6; no firm D call. CDR3 length equals 15 residues. V was cut by 6 bases and J by 0 bases, with 9 bases left in between. Germline-derived CDR1 and CDR2 are MNHEY and SVGAGI. The CDR3 sequence is CASRDFGSYNSPLHF. The CDR3 DNA follows: TGTGCCAGCAGGGATTTTGGCTCCTATAATTCACCCCTCCACTTT.

V usage is TRBV20-1 and J usage is TRBJ2-1; a possible D gene is TRBD1 (5 bases). The CDR3 covers 16 residues. Between the trimmed V and J ends, which lost 2 bases and 0 bases, there was a span of 14 bases. Germline values: CDR1 DFQATT, CDR2 SNEGSKA (reference sequence). This CDR3 is CSARYSDSSSYNEQFF. Here the CDR3 DNA reads TGCAGTGCTAGATACTCAGACAGTAGCTCCTACAATGAGCAGTTCTTC.

This rearrangement joins TRBV29-1 to TRBJ1-2, with TRBD1 as a possible D gene (5 bases). Germline V gene data show CDR1 as SQVTM and CDR2 as ANQGSEA. The length of the CDR3 is 12 residues. Trimming removed 3 bases from V and 6 bases from J, with 11 bases in between. Written as DNA, the CDR3 is TGCAGCGTTGACAGGGAAGGTGATGGCTACACCTTC. It specifies CSVDREGDGYTF.

This chain joins TRBV4-1 and TRBJ2-1, with 16 bases that match TRBD2. Germline V gene sequence: CDR1 MGHRA, CDR2 YSYEKL. The CDR3 contains 15 residues. The ends lost 4 bases at V and 8 bases at J; junction bases unmatched: 2. The CDR3 DNA is TGCGCCAGCAGCCTCGGGACTAGCGGGAGGGATGAGCAGTTCTTC. Translating it yields CASSLGTSGRDEQFF.

The CDR3 protein is CASSQASNQPQHF. CDR3 in DNA: TGCGCCAGCAGCCAGGCTAGCAATCAGCCCCAGCATTTT. The chain has TRBV4-3 and TRBJ1-5; D is ambiguous. From germline, CDR1 is LGHNA and CDR2 YSLEER. The V end lost 3 bases, the J end lost 0 bases, and 3 bases lay between the germline ends. The CDR3 consists of 13 residues.

This clonotype occurred a few times. This chain uses TRBV20-1 with TRBJ2-5; no firm D call. With the DNA end fitting TRBJ2-7 better, the J assignment may be wrong. From germline, CDR1 is DFQATT and CDR2 SNEGSKA (reference sequence). The CDR3 spans 13 residues. CDR3 in amino acids: CSANQSPAYEQYF. CDR3 nucleotide sequence: TGCAGTGCTAACCAATCGCCAGCCTACGAGCAGTACTTC.

The genes are TRBV7-2 and TRBJ2-7, with TRBD2 matching over 9 bases. The J call is doubtful: the DNA matches TRBJ2-5 better. This CDR3 is built from 16 residues. Looked up from germline, CDR1 is SGHTA and CDR2 is FQGNSA. The CDR3 is CASSSFPGTSWETQYF. DNA of the CDR3: TGTGCCAGCAGCAGTTTTCCCGGGACTAGCTGGGAGACCCAGTACTTC.

There are a few counts of this clonotype. The V gene is TRBV5-1, the J gene TRBJ1-5; D may be TRBD1 (6 bases). With 1 base removed from V and 6 bases from J, the gap between germline ends came to 8 bases. Germline assignment: CDR1 SGHRS and CDR2 YFSETQ. The CDR3 is 13 residues long. CDR3 amino acids: CASSLKQGQPQHF. CDR3 in DNA: TGCGCCAGCAGCTTGAAACAGGGTCAGCCCCAGCATTTT. Together with reference TRBV5-1 and TRBJ1-5, the CDR3 gives the full variable domain: KAGVTQTPRYLIKTRGQQVTLSCSPISGHRSVSWYQQTPGQGLQFLFEYFSETQRNKGNFPGRFSGRQFSNSRSEMNVSTLELGDSALYLCASSLKQGQPQHFGDGTRLSIL.